The rows below give T cell receptor beta chains drawn from one sample of a study of blood T cell repertoires in COVID-19. Using immunoSEQ multiplex PCR, the repertoire was profiled, and TCRdb retains in-frame clones only, with some absent. The sample shows about 70,000 clones, roughly 80% of them seen only once. Sequenced input: peripheral blood. Receptors originate from an elderly woman with active or convalescent COVID-19. Both conserved end residues are part of each CDR3. A D gene is named only where the DNA matches it firmly. Clone sizes are given selectively: once, few, many, or a class where the clone is expanded.

CDR3nt | CDR3aa | v_gene | d_gene | j_gene | abundance
TGTGCCACCAGTGCTGGAGTTGGGGGGGGCGAGGAGGGCTATGGCTACACCTTC | CATSAGVGGGEEGYGYTF | TRBV24-1 | NA | TRBJ1-2 | NA
TGTGCCAGCAGCCCCCGGGACAGGGGGGCCTACGAGCAGTACTTC | CASSPRDRGAYEQYF | TRBV3-1/TRBV3-2 | TRBD1 | TRBJ2-7 | NA
TGTGCCAGCGGGAGGGCTAACTATGGCTACACCTTC | CASGRANYGYTF | TRBV7-2 | NA | TRBJ1-2 | NA
TGTGCCAGCTCACCGACCGAACTGGCGGGACACAATGAGCAGTTCTTC | CASSPTELAGHNEQFF | TRBV18 | NA | TRBJ2-1 | NA
TGTGCCAGCAGCCCCCAGGGTACAGTCTATGGCTACACCTTC | CASSPQGTVYGYTF | TRBV9 | NA | TRBJ1-2 | NA
TGTGCCAGCAGCCTGGGGACTAGCGGGGGCACAGATACGCAGTATTTT | CASSLGTSGGTDTQYF | TRBV7-2 | TRBD2 | TRBJ2-3 | NA
TGCAGCGTGGACGGCGGGACAGGGGGACACGAGCAGTACTTC | CSVDGGTGGHEQYF | TRBV29-1 | TRBD1 | TRBJ2-7 | NA
TGCGCCAGCAGCTTGACAGAATTATCAGATACGCAGTATTTT | CASSLTELSDTQYF | TRBV5-1 | NA | TRBJ2-3 | NA
TGTGCCAGCAGTAGGGGGTTCAACGGCTACACCTTC | CASSRGFNGYTF | TRBV5-6 | NA | TRBJ1-2 | NA
TGCGCCAGCAGCGGGTGGGAGTCCAGAGAGACCCAGTACTTC | CASSGWESRETQYF | TRBV5-1 | NA | TRBJ2-5 | NA
TGTGCCAGCAGCTTAATCGAGGAGAACACTGAAGCTTTCTTT | CASSLIEENTEAFF | TRBV11-1 | NA | TRBJ1-1 | NA
TGTGCCAGCAGTCGGATAGGGGCCTCTGGAAACACCATATATTTT | CASSRIGASGNTIYF | TRBV28 | NA | TRBJ1-3 | NA
TGTGCCAGCAGTGAAGCTTGGGTGGGTAGCGGGACCACCGGGGAGCTGTTTTTT | CASSEAWVGSGTTGELFF | TRBV6-1 | TRBD2 | TRBJ2-2 | NA
TGTGCCAGCAGTCTTTACTACGAGCAGTACTTC | CASSLYYEQYF | TRBV6-5 | NA | TRBJ2-7 | NA
TGTGCCAGCTCAACAGGGTTCAATGAGCAGTTCTTC | CASSTGFNEQFF | TRBV2 | NA | TRBJ2-1 | NA
TGTGCCAGCCGCCGATCCACTAGCGGGTCCCGGGAGCAGTACTTC | CASRRSTSGSREQYF | TRBV3-1/TRBV3-2 | TRBD2 | TRBJ2-7 | NA
TGCAGCGTTGTCCCCCCCGGAGACCTTGACAATGAGCAGTTCTTC | CSVVPPGDLDNEQFF | TRBV29-1 | NA | TRBJ2-1 | NA
TGTGCCAGCAGCCGCGGGACAGGAGGTAACACCTTC | CASSRGTGGNTF | TRBV7-2 | TRBD1 | TRBJ1-2 | NA
TGCGCCAGCAGCCAATCTTCCCTATTCGGGGAGCTGTTTTTT | CASSQSSLFGELFF | TRBV4-3 | NA | TRBJ2-2 | NA
TGTGCCAGCAAGGGACTAGCGTCCGATTACGAGCAGTACTTC | CASKGLASDYEQYF | TRBV7-9 | TRBD2 | TRBJ2-7 | NA
TGTGCCAGCAGTTACTCGAAGCCGGGTCCGTCGCAGTACTTC | CASSYSKPGPSQYF | TRBV6-2/TRBV6-3 | NA | TRBJ2-7 | NA
TGTGCCAGTAGTTCTGGGACAGGTCCCTACGAGCAGTACTTC | CASSSGTGPYEQYF | TRBV19 | TRBD1 | TRBJ2-7 | NA
TGCGCCAGCAGCTTGCAGGGTTCCCTACACACAGATACGCAGTATTTT | CASSLQGSLHTDTQYF | TRBV5-1 | NA | TRBJ2-3 | NA
TGTGCCAGCAGCCGACAGACAGGGAACACCGGGGAGCTGTTTTTT | CASSRQTGNTGELFF | TRBV7-7 | NA | TRBJ2-2 | NA
TGTGCCAGCAGTGACAGGTTGGGCTCACCCCTCCACTTT | CASSDRLGSPLHF | TRBV27 | NA | TRBJ1-6 | NA
TGTGCCAGCTCATTGGGACAGGGGATCTACGAGCAGTACTTC | CASSLGQGIYEQYF | TRBV18 | TRBD1 | TRBJ2-7 | once
TGTGCCAGCAGCTTAGCGGGGGGGCTGAACGGGGAGCTGTTTTTT | CASSLAGGLNGELFF | TRBV11-2 | TRBD2 | TRBJ2-2 | NA
TGTGCCAGCAGTGGACAGTATGGCTACACCTTC | CASSGQYGYTF | TRBV28 | NA | TRBJ1-2 | NA
TGTGCCACCAGCAGATCGAGCGGGTACACCGGGGAGCTGTTTTTT | CATSRSSGYTGELFF | TRBV15 | NA | TRBJ2-2 | NA
TGTGCCAGCAGCGACGGGGTCTATATAGGTTCACCCCTCCACTTT | CASSDGVYIGSPLHF | TRBV9 | NA | TRBJ1-6 | NA
TGTGCCACCAGCAGAGATCCGGGGGACCATCAGCCCCAGCATTTT | CATSRDPGDHQPQHF | TRBV15 | NA | TRBJ1-5 | few
TGTGCCAGCAGCCCCCGGGATTCATACGAGCAGTACTTC | CASSPRDSYEQYF | TRBV13 | NA | TRBJ2-7 | NA
TGTGCCAGCAGCCGCCCCATGGACTTTCCGGGATCCCTTCACACAGATACGCAGTATTTT | CASSRPMDFPGSLHTDTQYF | TRBV6-2/TRBV6-3 | NA | TRBJ2-3 | NA
TGCGCCAGCAGCTTGCCTAAGGGACAGGGGTTGAACGAGCAGTACTTC | CASSLPKGQGLNEQYF | TRBV5-1 | TRBD1 | TRBJ2-7 | NA
TGTGCCACCAGTGATTTAGGGCAGGCTGGAGGTGAAAAACTGTTTTTT | CATSDLGQAGGEKLFF | TRBV24-1 | NA | TRBJ1-4 | few
TGTGCCAGCAGCTTGGACGGACTAAACACAGATACGCAGTATTTT | CASSLDGLNTDTQYF | TRBV5-4 | NA | TRBJ2-3 | NA
TGTGCCAGCAGTTCACTCTACCGGGAGCCAGGAAACACCATATATTTT | CASSSLYREPGNTIYF | TRBV27 | NA | TRBJ1-3 | few
TGTGCCAGCAGCCTGGGGCTAGCGGGAGCCTACGAGCAGTACTTC | CASSLGLAGAYEQYF | TRBV9 | TRBD2 | TRBJ2-7 | NA
TGTGCCATCAGTGAGTCGGGCTCGTGGGTCCCCTACGAGCAGTACTTC | CAISESGSWVPYEQYF | TRBV10-3 | NA | TRBJ2-7 | NA
TGTGCCAGCAGCCAGCGAACAGGGGCTAACTATGGCTACACCTTC | CASSQRTGANYGYTF | TRBV7-2 | TRBD1 | TRBJ1-2 | NA
TGTGCCAGTAGTATCGGGTCGGCGAGAAATCAGCCCCAGCATTTT | CASSIGSARNQPQHF | TRBV19 | NA | TRBJ1-5 | NA
TGTGCCAGCAGTAGGACAGGGAACACTGAAGCTTTCTTT | CASSRTGNTEAFF | TRBV6-5 | TRBD1 | TRBJ1-1 | NA
TGTGCCAGCAGGGACGGCGGGACAGGTAGGGCTGAAGCTTTCTTT | CASRDGGTGRAEAFF | TRBV28 | TRBD1 | TRBJ1-1 | NA
TGCGCCAGCAGTGAGCGAGAACGTTTTGAAGCTTTCTTT | CASSERERFEAFF | TRBV10-1 | NA | TRBJ1-1 | NA
TGTGCCAGCAGCTGGCAGGGGTTTCGGGAGACCCAGTACTTC | CASSWQGFRETQYF | TRBV7-2 | NA | TRBJ2-5 | NA
TGTGCCAGCAGTTTAACAGGTTATCAGCCCCAGCATTTT | CASSLTGYQPQHF | TRBV28 | NA | TRBJ1-5 | NA
TGTGCCAGCAGCCAAGATCCAGTCTCCTACGAGCAGTACTTC | CASSQDPVSYEQYF | TRBV3-1/TRBV3-2 | NA | TRBJ2-7 | NA
TGTGCCAGCAGTCCAACTAGCGGGTCTTACAATGAGCAGTTCTTC | CASSPTSGSYNEQFF | TRBV7-3 | TRBD2 | TRBJ2-1 | NA
TGTGCCAGCAGAGAGACGACGGGGGGGTTGAGAGCGGAGACCCAGTACTTC | CASRETTGGLRAETQYF | TRBV5-6 | TRBD2 | TRBJ2-5 | NA
TGTGCCAGCACCGTCCCAACAGGAAACTATGGCTACACCTTC | CASTVPTGNYGYTF | TRBV7-2 | NA | TRBJ1-2 | NA
TGTGCCAGCAGCCTTCCAGGGGGGAGCACCGGGGAGCTGTTTTTT | CASSLPGGSTGELFF | TRBV7-2 | NA | TRBJ2-2 | NA
TGTGCCAGTAGTATGGACAGGAGAAACACTGAAGCTTTCTTT | CASSMDRRNTEAFF | TRBV19 | TRBD1 | TRBJ1-1 | NA
TGTGCCAGCAGGGGTAGACATTACGGTCAGCCCCAGCATTTT | CASRGRHYGQPQHF | TRBV27 | NA | TRBJ1-5 | NA
TGTGCCAGCAGCCGATCGGACAGTAATCAGCCCCAGCATTTT | CASSRSDSNQPQHF | TRBV3-1/TRBV3-2 | NA | TRBJ1-5 | NA
TGCAGCGTTAAACAATTATTAGGGGGCACTGAAGCTTTCTTT | CSVKQLLGGTEAFF | TRBV29-1 | NA | TRBJ1-1 | NA
TGCGCCAGCAGCCAAACCGATACAAGCGGGCACGAGCAGTTCTTC | CASSQTDTSGHEQFF | TRBV4-1 | NA | TRBJ2-1 | NA
TGTGCCAGCAGCCCGGTGGGGGGTCAAGAGACCCAGTACTTC | CASSPVGGQETQYF | TRBV7-9 | NA | TRBJ2-5 | NA
TGTGCCATCAGTCGGGGGGGGCCCCAGCATTTT | CAISRGGPQHF | TRBV10-3 | NA | TRBJ1-5 | NA